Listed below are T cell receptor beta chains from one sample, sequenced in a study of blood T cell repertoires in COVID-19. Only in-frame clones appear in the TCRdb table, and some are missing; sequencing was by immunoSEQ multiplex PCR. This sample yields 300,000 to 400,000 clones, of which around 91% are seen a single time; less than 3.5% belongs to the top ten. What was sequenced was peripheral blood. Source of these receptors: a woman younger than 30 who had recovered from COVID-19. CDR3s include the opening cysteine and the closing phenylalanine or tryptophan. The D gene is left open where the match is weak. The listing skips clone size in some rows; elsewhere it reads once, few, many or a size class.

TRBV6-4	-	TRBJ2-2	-	CASSGGAPKNTGELFF
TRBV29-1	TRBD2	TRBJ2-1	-	CSGIPAGGPYNEQFF
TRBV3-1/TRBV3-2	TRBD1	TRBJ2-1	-	CASSPRTGDNEQFF
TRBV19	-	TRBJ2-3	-	CASSPPGTSTDTQYF
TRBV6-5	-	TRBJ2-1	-	CASSYSEGGEQFF
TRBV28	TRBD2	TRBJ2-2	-	CASSLVLAVYTGELFF
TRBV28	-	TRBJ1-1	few	CASSLPRYTEAFF
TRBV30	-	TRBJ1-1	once	CAWISRGSNTEAFF
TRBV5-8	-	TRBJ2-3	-	CASRRRGPLYTDTQYF
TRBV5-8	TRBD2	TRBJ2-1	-	CASNKAGLSYNEQFF
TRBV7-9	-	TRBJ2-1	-	CASGTPKSSYNEQFF
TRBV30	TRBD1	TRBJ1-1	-	CAWYRGRGTEAFF
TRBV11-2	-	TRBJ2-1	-	CASSFGPPAMYNEQFF
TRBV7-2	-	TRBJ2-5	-	CASSFSGTEETQYF
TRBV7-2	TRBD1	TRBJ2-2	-	CASSSQGAPLPGELFF
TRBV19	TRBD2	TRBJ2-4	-	CASRGGLVQAKNIQYF
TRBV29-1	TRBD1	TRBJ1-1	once	CSVGQQNTEAFF
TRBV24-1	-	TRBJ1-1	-	CAIAPRAGTEAFF
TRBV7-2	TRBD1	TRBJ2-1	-	CASSSRTGTGNYNEQFF
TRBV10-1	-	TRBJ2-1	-	CASSDPLVPNEQFF
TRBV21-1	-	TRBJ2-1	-	CASSKSRLAGGNEQFF
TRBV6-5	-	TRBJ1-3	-	CASSYSGGSAGNTIYF
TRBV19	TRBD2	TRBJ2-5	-	CATTALSGRGLGQETQYF
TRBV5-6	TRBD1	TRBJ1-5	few	CASSLSGTDNQPQHF
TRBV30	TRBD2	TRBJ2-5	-	CAWSVAAGGRGTQYF
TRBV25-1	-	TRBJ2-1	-	CASSEYTAGASYNEQFF
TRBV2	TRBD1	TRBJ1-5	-	CASSVEGAGGNQPQHF
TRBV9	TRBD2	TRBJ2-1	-	CASSVGVGLAGGGRYNEQFF
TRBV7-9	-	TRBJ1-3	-	CASSRREAGNTIYF
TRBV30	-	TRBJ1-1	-	CAWSSGQRYLNTEAFF
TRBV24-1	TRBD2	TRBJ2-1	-	CATSDPLTSGHGLNEQFF
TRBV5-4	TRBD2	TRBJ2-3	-	CASSIGLAGDTDTQYF
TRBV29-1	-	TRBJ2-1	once	CSVDSRRSSYNEQFF
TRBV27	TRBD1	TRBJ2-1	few	CASSSDRGDSYNEQFF
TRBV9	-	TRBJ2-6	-	CASSRVDGANVLTF
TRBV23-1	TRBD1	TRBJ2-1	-	CASSQPDRDVNYNEQFF
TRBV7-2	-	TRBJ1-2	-	CASSLAGRNGYTF
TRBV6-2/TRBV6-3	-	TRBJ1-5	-	CASSPGGSNQPQHF
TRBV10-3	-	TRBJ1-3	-	CAMSRDGNTIYF
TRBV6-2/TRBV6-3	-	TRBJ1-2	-	CASSQPNPGLGYGYTF
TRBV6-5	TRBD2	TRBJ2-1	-	CASSPRSGTYNEQFF
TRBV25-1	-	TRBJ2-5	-	CASSEFRGQETQYF
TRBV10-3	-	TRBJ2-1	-	CAITSGVSEEQFF
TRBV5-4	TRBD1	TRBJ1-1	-	CASSPGTGWGAEAFF
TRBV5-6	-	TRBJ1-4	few	CASSFTGRATNEKLFF
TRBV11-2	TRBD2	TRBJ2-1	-	CASSLVGTSGSSEQFF
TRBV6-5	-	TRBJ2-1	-	CASSSTGLSYNEQFF
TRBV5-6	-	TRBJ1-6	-	CASSLVGVDNSPLHF
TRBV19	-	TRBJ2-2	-	CASSIASGQGYGTGELFF
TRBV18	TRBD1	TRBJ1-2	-	CASSPGTGGIYGYTF
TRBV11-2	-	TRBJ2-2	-	CATTPTARDTGELFF